The clone carrying this TCR beta chain was detected once. The antigen is not known. TCRdb used MiXCR to reprocess the reads, holding one entry per CDR3 protein. The repertoire holds about 500,000 distinct CDR3 sequences, with around a third as singletons. The sample originates from a study of T cell repertoires in cytomegalovirus infection. Here the sequenced sample was cultured PBMCs, taken from culture after CMV antigen stimulation. The receptor was derived from a human donor in good health (CMV status not recorded). Some clones in this sample may be carry-over from other donors' samples.

The CDR3 DNA is TGTGCCAGCAGCCAACAGGGTCTCGAGCAGTACGTC. This gives the protein CASSQQGLEQYV. The chain combines TRBV28 with TRBJ2-7, with a weak D call TRBD1 (6 bases). The germline V and J ends were trimmed by 6 bases and 6 bases, with 12 bases remaining between them. This CDR3 is built from 12 residues. Per germline, CDR1 MDHEN and CDR2 SYDVKM.